One and the same sample provided the 10 T cell receptor beta chains below, sequenced in a study of T cell changes during pregnancy in multiple sclerosis (dated by TCRdb to between 2019 and 2020). The method behind the library was the immunoSEQ multiplex PCR assay. TCRdb's version of the immuneACCESS table is confined to in-frame rearrangements and falls short of the full clone set. An unresolved V gene accounts for under half of the shortfall where checked; the remainder is of unknown origin. This sample holds some 100,000 clones; around 93% were observed only once. About 2% of the sample belongs to the ten largest clones. The sequenced sample was peripheral blood, obtained after pregnancy. These receptors came from a female donor with multiple sclerosis, enrolled in a pregnancy study.

The genes are TRBV25-1 and TRBJ1-6; perhaps TRBD1 as D (5 bases). The germline CDR1 and CDR2 sequences are MGHDK and SYGVNS. The CDR3 covers 13 residues. Trimming removed 9 bases from V and 7 bases from J, with 13 bases in between. The CDR3 nucleotides read TGTGCCAGTACCAGGGCGGGGAATTCACCCCTCCACTTT. It yields the protein CASTRAGNSPLHF.

In nucleotides, the CDR3 is TGTGCCAGTAGTACAATCCGAGTATCTGGGGCCAACGTCCTGACTTTC. Its protein is CASSTIRVSGANVLTF. This sequence joins TRBV19 and TRBJ2-6; D gene ambiguous. V lost 4 bases, J lost 1 base, and 11 bases lay in between. CDR1 LNHDA and CDR2 SQIVND come from the germline V gene (reference sequence). CDR3 length: 16 amino acids.

This clone was detected once. The chain recombines TRBV4-3 with TRBJ1-2; a possible D gene is TRBD1 (5 bases). V dropped 0 bases and J dropped 3 bases, with 11 bases sitting between them. The length of the CDR3 is 15 residues. Germline loops: CDR1 LGHNA, CDR2 YSLEER. CDR3 sequence reads: CASSQERTRDYGYTF. For the CDR3, the DNA is TGCGCCAGCAGCCAAGAGCGGACACGAGACTATGGCTACACCTTC.

The rearrangement joins TRBV18 to TRBJ1-2; 7 nucleotides align to TRBD1. The junction had 5 bases not matched to a gene; V was cut back by 6 bases and J by 4 bases. From germline, CDR1 is KGHSH and CDR2 LQKENI. The CDR3 extends over 13 amino acids. CDR3 nucleotides: TGTGCCAGCTCCCCCGACAGGGCCTATGGCTACACCTTC. Translation: CASSPDRAYGYTF.

This rearrangement joins TRBV4-1 to TRBJ2-3; D remains unclear. V gave up 3 bases and J gave up 0 bases, with 13 bases separating them. Germline lookup yields CDR1 MGHRA and CDR2 YSYEKL. CDR3 size: 16 residues. CDR3 bases: TGCGCCAGCAGCCACGAACGGGTGGGTAGCACAGATACGCAGTATTTT. Translating it yields CASSHERVGSTDTQYF.

J is TRBJ1-2 and V is TRBV19; 7 bases agree with TRBD1. The trim removed 6 bases at V and 7 bases at J, leaving 11 bases unmatched. This CDR3 comprises 14 residues. Germline CDR1 is LNHDA and CDR2 is SQIVND (reference sequence). The CDR3 bases are TGTGCCAGTAGAGCTTCGGGACAGAACGCTGGCTACACCTTC. As protein: CASRASGQNAGYTF.

This clone was seen a single time. The rearrangement joins TRBV5-6 to TRBJ2-2; 9 nucleotides align to TRBD2. V lost 4 bases and J lost 3; bases outside the gene matches: 7. CDR3 length equals 16 residues. Germline CDR1 and CDR2: SGHDT and YYEEEE. Here the CDR3 DNA reads TGTGCCAGCAGCCGGGGCGGGGGGGCCTACACCGGGGAGCTGTTTTTT. Its protein is CASSRGGGAYTGELFF.

The V gene is TRBV5-6, the J gene TRBJ2-5, with 9 bases fitting TRBD2. CDR1 SGHDT and CDR2 YYEEEE come from the germline V gene. V lost 7 bases to trimming and J lost 5 bases; unmatched junction nucleotides: 12. The CDR3 runs 15 residues. The CDR3 reads CASSRIAGVGETQYF. The CDR3 DNA reads TGTGCCAGCTCACGGATAGCGGGAGTGGGGGAGACCCAGTACTTC.

The chain joins TRBV20-1 to TRBJ2-7; D is undetermined. Germline CDR1 DFQATT, CDR2 SNEGSKA (reference sequence). CDR3 length equals 11 residues. Trimming shortened V by 3 bases and J by 7 bases, and 10 bases separated the two germline ends. CDR3 nucleotides: TGCAGTGCTAGTTCAGCGAGGGAGCAGTACTTC. Protein: CSASSAREQYF.

CDR3: CASSYRQDEKLFF. As DNA, the CDR3 is TGTGCCAGCAGTTACCGACAAGACGAAAAACTGTTTTTT. The chain recombines TRBV6-9 with TRBJ1-4; D gene uncertain. Deletions cut 3 bases from V and 8 bases from J, with 10 bases between. CDR1 and CDR2 from the germline V gene are MNHGY and SVAAGI. CDR3 length equals 13 residues.